One sample yielded the 9 T cell receptor beta chains listed below, sequenced in a study of blood T cell repertoires in COVID-19 (dated by TCRdb to about 2020). The method behind the library was the immunoSEQ multiplex PCR assay. Drawn from immuneACCESS, this table holds only the in-frame rearrangements with V and J called that TCRdb kept. Clones are partly lost; checked studies trace under half to an unresolved V gene and leave the rest unexplained. The sample records a few hundred thousand clones, about 91% of which are singletons. The biggest ten clones account for roughly 14% of the sample. Source material: PBMCs or T cells enriched from blood (not recorded which). The receptors shown here come from a woman in her 50s with acute COVID-19.

The V and J genes are TRBV19 and TRBJ2-2; a possible D gene is TRBD1 (6 bases). CDR3 length: 14 residues. The germline V and J ends were trimmed by 4 bases and 7 bases, with 13 bases remaining between them. The V gene's germline CDR1 is LNHDA and CDR2 SQIVND (reference sequence). The CDR3 nucleotides are TGTGCCAGTAGTACTCACAGGGCAGGCGGGGAGCTGTTTTTT. Its translation: CASSTHRAGGELFF.

The V call is TRBV11-3, the J call TRBJ1-1; D may be TRBD1 (6 bases). The CDR3 is 13 amino acids. Germline-derived CDR1 and CDR2 are SGHNT and YENEEA. V was trimmed by 5 bases and J by 5 bases, leaving 12 bases between them. This CDR3 reads CASSPSTGTEAFF. The CDR3 DNA sequence: TGTGCCAGCAGCCCGTCTACAGGGACTGAAGCTTTCTTT.

This chain joins TRBV19 and TRBJ1-5; D is possibly TRBD1 (5 bases). Germline CDR1 reads LNHDA; CDR2 reads SQIVND (reference sequence). This CDR3 is 15 amino acids long. V lost 7 bases to trimming and J lost 0 bases, with 13 bases between them. The DNA for the CDR3 is TGTGCCAGTACCATGACAGAGTATAGCAATCAGCCCCAGCATTTT. Protein sequence: CASTMTEYSNQPQHF.

The chain joins TRBV27 to TRBJ2-3; D perhaps matches TRBD2 (5 bases). V lost 4 bases to trimming and J lost 0 bases, with 5 bases between them. This CDR3 spans 13 amino acids. Germline V gene lookup returns CDR1 MNHEY and CDR2 SMNVEV (reference sequence). CDR3 sequence: CASSWRSTDTQYF. CDR3 coding DNA: TGTGCCAGCAGTTGGAGGAGCACAGATACGCAGTATTTT.

This chain links TRBV7-2 with TRBJ2-1; D is unclear. This CDR3 has 14 residues. Germline V gives CDR1 SGHTA, CDR2 FQGNSA. Trimming left V 2 bases short and J 5 bases short, with 10 bases between. The CDR3 is CASSLSWSNNEQFF. CDR3 bases: TGTGCCAGCAGCTTAAGTTGGTCTAACAATGAGCAGTTCTTC.

This clone was picked up a small number of times. CDR3: CASSLIGGVSYGYTF. The CDR3 bases are TGTGCCAGCAGCTTAATAGGGGGCGTCAGCTATGGCTACACCTTC. This chain links TRBV7-6 with TRBJ1-2, with 7 nucleotides matching TRBD1. The V gene's germline CDR1 is SGHVS and CDR2 FNYEAQ. The length of the CDR3 is 15 residues. The ends lost 2 bases at V and 4 bases at J; junction bases unmatched: 7.

CDR3 amino acids: CASRRSSGSVNTQYF. CDR3 coding DNA: TGTGCCAGTCGGAGGTCTAGCGGGAGCGTTAATACGCAGTATTTT. This chain uses TRBV7-9 with TRBJ2-3; 10 bases match TRBD2. This CDR3 is 15 amino acids long. Germline assignment: CDR1 SEHNR and CDR2 FQNEAQ (reference sequence). V shed 9 bases and J 7 bases; nucleotides not matched to a gene: 13.

This chain connects TRBV9 to TRBJ2-6; 10 positions match TRBD1. CDR3 length: 17 residues. After removal of 2 bases from V and 3 bases from J, the junction contained 5 bases not matched to a gene. Germline V CDR1 and CDR2: SGDLS, YYNGEE. Written as DNA, the CDR3 is TGTGCCAGCAGCGTTTCCGGGACAGGGGTTGGGGCCAACGTCCTGACTTTC. It is translated as CASSVSGTGVGANVLTF. The full variable domain, rest sourced from reference TRBV9 and TRBJ2-6, is DSGVTQTPKHLITATGQRVTLRCSPRSGDLSVYWYQQSLDQGLQFLIQYYNGEERAKGNILERFSAQQFPDLHSELNLSSLELGDSALYFCASSVSGTGVGANVLTFGAGSRLTVL.

This clone was seen a handful of times. CDR3 sequence reads: CASSHGLGLEQFF. CDR3 DNA sequence: TGTGCCAGCAGCCACGGACTAGGTCTTGAGCAGTTCTTC. The J gene is TRBJ2-1, the V gene TRBV7-7, with TRBD2 identical over 7 bases. This CDR3 contains 13 residues. CDR1 is SSHAT and CDR2 is FNYEAQ in the germline V gene (reference sequence). V lost 5 bases to trimming and J lost 9 bases; unmatched junction nucleotides: 7. Complete variable domain (other parts from reference TRBV7-7 and TRBJ2-1): GAGVSQSPRYKVTKRGQDVTLRCDPISSHATLYWYQQALGQGPEFLTYFNYEAQPDKSGLPSDRFSAERPEGSISTLTIQRTEQRDSAMYRCASSHGLGLEQFFGPGTRLTVL.